These 31 T cell receptor beta chains came from one sample sequenced in a study of cytomegalovirus exposure and HLA in healthy donors. This table comes from immunoSEQ multiplex PCR, and its TCRdb copy is limited to in-frame clones, with some not included. The sample has 200,000 to 300,000 clones, about 86% seen once. Sequencing used PBMCs. These receptors were collected from a woman in her twenties or thirties in good health and CMV-seropositive.

With respect to this clone: The junction departs from germline at one end; a sequencing error may be responsible. V gene TRBV27 combines with J gene TRBJ2-3; 13 bases align to TRBD2. Per the germline V gene, CDR1 is MNHEY and CDR2 is SMNVEV (reference sequence). This CDR3 has 17 amino acids. CDR3: CASSLRTSGRGTHTQYF. The CDR3 bases are TGTGCCAGCAGTCTACGGACTAGCGGGAGAGGCACACATACGCAGTATTTT.

The chain recombines TRBV9 with TRBJ2-1; a possible D gene is TRBD2 (6 bases). The CDR3 has 16 residues. CDR1 and CDR2 (germline): SGDLS, YYNGEE. The V end was cut by 0 bases, the J end by 2 bases, with 12 bases between. The CDR3 DNA reads as TGTGCCAGCAGCGTAGAGGCGGGAACAACCTACAATGAGCAGTTCTTC. Translated, it gives CASSVEAGTTYNEQFF.

This clone has just one count. The chain employs TRBV30 and TRBJ2-1; 8 nucleotides align to TRBD2. Germline-derived CDR1 and CDR2 are GTSNPN and SVGIG (reference sequence). The CDR3 runs to 13 residues. After removal of 1 base from V and 5 bases from J, the junction contained 1 base not matched to a gene. The CDR3 DNA reads TGTGCCTGGAGTGCGGGAGGGCACAATGAGCAGTTCTTC. Translation: CAWSAGGHNEQFF.

V gene TRBV5-4 combines with J gene TRBJ2-7; weak D call: TRBD2 (6 bases). Trimming cost V 0 bases and J 4 bases, with 11 bases left between them. The CDR3 contains 14 residues. Germline lookup yields CDR1 SGHNT and CDR2 YYREEE (reference sequence). The CDR3 nucleotides read TGTGCCAGCAGCTTGGCTCCCGGAGGGTACGAGCAGTACTTC. This encodes CASSLAPGGYEQYF.

Points on this clone: The identical CDR3 is also encoded by other nucleotide sequences in the sample. The chain is built from TRBV5-6 and TRBJ2-1, with 8 nucleotides matching TRBD2. The length of the CDR3 is 14 residues. J lost 4 bases, V lost 5 bases, and 5 bases had no gene match. Germline values: CDR1 SGHDT, CDR2 YYEEEE. This CDR3 is CASRSSGSYNEQFF. The DNA of the CDR3 is TGTGCCAGCAGATCTAGCGGGTCTTACAATGAGCAGTTCTTC. The variable domain in full, completed from reference TRBV5-6 and TRBJ2-1, reads DAGVTQSPTHLIKTRGQQVTLRCSPKSGHDTVSWYQQALGQGPQFIFQYYEEEERQRGNFPDRFSGHQFPNYSSELNVNALLLGDSALYLCASRSSGSYNEQFFGPGTRLTVL.

This chain uses TRBV30 with TRBJ2-1, with TRBD2 matching 16 bases. The CDR3 has 20 amino acids. Trimming removed 4 bases from V and 9 bases from J; junction bases left unmatched: 21. Germline V CDR1 and CDR2: GTSNPN, SVGIG (reference sequence). The CDR3 nucleotides are TGTGCCTGGAAAATTATCCAGGCTCGGGGGGGACTAGCGGGAGGGAGTGAGCAGTTCTTC. Amino acid sequence: CAWKIIQARGGLAGGSEQFF.

The chain uses TRBV7-6 and TRBJ2-5, with D unclear. V gave up 0 bases and J gave up 2 bases, with 22 bases separating them. The germline V gene encodes CDR1 SGHVS and CDR2 FNYEAQ. This CDR3 has 19 amino acids. The CDR3, as DNA: TGTGCCAGCAGCTTAGCGCTGGCCTCCCCGCTCCCTCAGCAAGAGACCCAGTACTTC. As protein: CASSLALASPLPQQETQYF.

The J gene is TRBJ1-1, the V gene TRBV5-1, with TRBD1 as a possible D gene (5 bases). The V and J ends lost 0 bases and 10 bases respectively, with 10 bases between them. The length of the CDR3 is 12 residues. Germline V gene lookup returns CDR1 SGHRS and CDR2 YFSETQ. The DNA of the CDR3 is TGCGCCAGCAGCTTGGGGGGGAGGAGAGCTTTCTTT. Protein product: CASSLGGRRAFF.

Comment on this clone: One junction end disagrees with the germline gene, perhaps due to a read error. The rearrangement uses TRBV19 and TRBJ2-5, with D possibly being TRBD2 (7 bases). The CDR3 extends over 15 amino acids. Looked up from germline, CDR1 is LNHDA and CDR2 is SQIVND (reference sequence). The CDR3 region has the DNA TGTGCAAGTAGGTCTCTAGCGGACAGCCAAGAGACCCAGTACTTC. The encoded protein is CASRSLADSQETQYF.

CDR3 coding DNA: TGTGCCAGCAGCGGGGGGAGGGCAGATACGCAGTATTTT. This sequence encodes CASSGGRADTQYF. The chain couples TRBV9 to TRBJ2-3, with TRBD2 matching 7 bases. This CDR3 has 13 residues. After removal of 3 bases from V and 4 bases from J, the junction contained 2 bases not matched to a gene. Germline lookup yields CDR1 SGDLS and CDR2 YYNGEE. The whole variable domain, remainder taken from reference TRBV9 and TRBJ2-3, is DSGVTQTPKHLITATGQRVTLRCSPRSGDLSVYWYQQSLDQGLQFLIQYYNGEERAKGNILERFSAQQFPDLHSELNLSSLELGDSALYFCASSGGRADTQYFGPGTRLTVL.

Here the CDR3 DNA reads TGTGCCAGCAGCTTAGCAGGGGGCTATAGGGGAACTGAAGCTTTCTTT. It yields the protein CASSLAGGYRGTEAFF. The gene calls are TRBV7-8 and TRBJ1-1, with 7 bases matching TRBD1. Trimming took 0 bases from V and 5 from J; bases not matched to a gene: 9. Germline CDR1 SGHVS, CDR2 FQNEAQ. This CDR3 region has 16 residues.

The rearrangement uses TRBV7-3 and TRBJ1-2, with D perhaps matching TRBD1 (5 bases). Trimming shortened V by 4 bases and J by 4 bases, and 16 bases separated the two germline ends. From germline, CDR1 is SGHTA and CDR2 FQGTGA. The CDR3 has 15 amino acids. Here the CDR3 DNA reads TGTGCCAGCAGCTCCCAAGGAGGGGCGATCTATGGCTACACCTTC. It specifies CASSSQGGAIYGYTF.

The chain links TRBV7-2 to TRBJ2-7; possible D gene TRBD1, 6 bases. CDR1 is SGHTA and CDR2 is FQGNSA in the germline V gene. CDR3 length equals 15 residues. V dropped 2 bases and J dropped 1 base, with 12 bases sitting between them. The CDR3 sequence is CASSLQQGGSYEQYF. The CDR3, as DNA: TGTGCCAGCAGCTTACAACAGGGTGGGTCCTACGAGCAGTACTTC.

The chain uses TRBV7-8 and TRBJ2-1, with D maybe TRBD1 (6 bases). This CDR3 has 17 amino acids. V lost 1 base, J lost 2 bases, and 15 bases lay in between. The germline gives CDR1 SGHVS, CDR2 FQNEAQ. CDR3 nucleotides: TGTGCCAGCAGCTTAGTGGGGGCCTCTAGACCCTACAATGAGCAGTTCTTC. Protein: CASSLVGASRPYNEQFF.

The chain is built from TRBV5-4 and TRBJ2-3; TRBD2 agrees at 11 bases. The V gene's germline CDR1 is SGHNT and CDR2 YYREEE (reference sequence). V gave up 0 bases and J gave up 0 bases; unmatched junction bases: 9. CDR3 size: 19 residues. CDR3: CASSLEVLAGGFSTDTQYF. The CDR3 nucleotides are TGTGCCAGCAGCTTGGAAGTTCTAGCGGGAGGATTCAGCACAGATACGCAGTATTTT.

This clone was counted once. V usage is TRBV6-6 and J usage is TRBJ1-5; no definite D call. The CDR3 runs 13 residues. Trimming removed 3 bases at V and 5 bases at J, with 8 bases between. Germline lookup yields CDR1 MNHNY and CDR2 SVGAGI (reference sequence). The DNA for the CDR3 is TGTGCCAGCAGTTATGGCCCCGATCAGCCCCAGCATTTT. It specifies CASSYGPDQPQHF.

This clone was found a few times. The genes are TRBV30 and TRBJ2-2; D unresolved. The CDR3 spans 13 residues. V lost 0 bases, J lost 5 bases, and 7 bases lay in between. Germline V gives CDR1 GTSNPN, CDR2 SVGIG (reference sequence). The CDR3 DNA is TGTGCCTGGAGTGTGGGCGTTACCGGGGAGCTGTTTTTT. It is translated as CAWSVGVTGELFF.

The CDR3, as DNA: TGTGCCAGCAGGTCCACCGGTTACGAGCAGTACTTC. As protein: CASRSTGYEQYF. V gene TRBV5-5 combines with J gene TRBJ2-7; D is undetermined. The CDR3 contains 12 residues. The germline V gene encodes CDR1 SGHKS and CDR2 YYEKEE (reference sequence). The V and J ends lost 5 bases and 4 bases respectively, with 10 bases between them.

This chain joins TRBV30 and TRBJ2-5; D uncertain. The CDR3 sequence is 12 residues long. Looked up from germline, CDR1 is GTSNPN and CDR2 is SVGIG (reference sequence). Between the trimmed V and J ends, which lost 3 bases and 7 bases, there was a span of 12 bases. The CDR3 reads CAWRTSEWTQYF. The CDR3 DNA sequence: TGTGCCTGGAGAACCTCTGAGTGGACCCAGTACTTC.

By share of the sample, this clone is medium-sized. The chain is built from TRBV30 and TRBJ2-7; 10 nucleotides align to TRBD1. The CDR3 runs 14 residues. Germline loops: CDR1 GTSNPN, CDR2 SVGIG (reference sequence). V dropped 2 bases and J dropped 3; count of bases not matched to a gene: 4. The CDR3 sequence: CAWSLGQGDYEQYF. The CDR3 DNA sequence: TGTGCCTGGAGTTTAGGACAGGGGGACTACGAGCAGTACTTC.

The V call is TRBV5-8, the J call TRBJ1-1; D is ambiguous. Trimming removed 0 bases at V and 5 bases at J, with 17 bases between. This CDR3 is built from 16 residues. The germline gives CDR1 SGHTS, CDR2 YDEGEE. In nucleotides, the CDR3 is TGTGCCAGCAGCTTGGGGGAGTGGGAACCTACTACTGAAGCTTTCTTT. It codes for CASSLGEWEPTTEAFF.

This clone was picked up one time. This chain links TRBV27 with TRBJ2-1; 14 bases agree with TRBD2. The CDR3 has 16 amino acids. With V trimmed by 3 bases and J by 6 bases, 4 bases remained unmatched. Germline lookup yields CDR1 MNHEY and CDR2 SMNVEV (reference sequence). The CDR3 DNA reads TGTGCCAGCAGTTTGCCGACTAGCGGGAGGGCCAATGAGCAGTTCTTC. It specifies CASSLPTSGRANEQFF.

Here the CDR3 DNA reads TGTGCCAGCAGTCCAAGGGGGCAGGGGGATGAAAAACTGTTTTTT. Its translation: CASSPRGQGDEKLFF. The chain carries TRBV28 and TRBJ1-4; 7 bases map to TRBD1. The length of the CDR3 is 15 residues. V dropped 5 bases and J dropped 6; count of bases not matched to a gene: 9. Per germline, CDR1 MDHEN and CDR2 SYDVKM.

This clone was picked up one time. The CDR3 nucleotides read TGTGCCAGCAGCTCCTCTCGCGGGGACAGGGGGACCGGGGAGCTGTTTTTT. Its protein product is CASSSSRGDRGTGELFF. This chain links TRBV7-2 with TRBJ2-2, with 11 bases fitting TRBD1. CDR1 is SGHTA, CDR2 FQGNSA, per germline. The CDR3 length is 17 residues. The J segment lost 5 bases and the V segment lost 4 bases, leaving 9 bases of the junction unmatched.

This CDR3 reads CASSPGSRRNEKLFF. The DNA for the CDR3 is TGCGCCAGCAGCCCGGGGTCCAGGCGAAATGAAAAACTGTTTTTT. This chain links TRBV4-1 with TRBJ1-4; no clear D gene. Germline assignment: CDR1 MGHRA and CDR2 YSYEKL. Trimming pared 4 bases from V and 5 bases from J, leaving 14 bases between. This CDR3 comprises 15 residues.

V usage is TRBV5-1 and J usage is TRBJ2-7, with 7 bases identical to TRBD2. The germline V gene encodes CDR1 SGHRS and CDR2 YFSETQ. The CDR3 is 15 amino acids. V lost 6 bases to trimming and J lost 5 bases; unmatched junction nucleotides: 14. The CDR3 loop is CASTPREGRIHEQYF. CDR3 sequence (DNA): TGCGCCAGCACCCCAAGGGAGGGGAGAATCCACGAGCAGTACTTC. Drawing the rest from reference TRBV5-1 and TRBJ2-7, the complete variable domain is KAGVTQTPRYLIKTRGQQVTLSCSPISGHRSVSWYQQTPGQGLQFLFEYFSETQRNKGNFPGRFSGRQFSNSRSEMNVSTLELGDSALYLCASTPREGRIHEQYFGPGTRLTVT.

V and J are TRBV19 and TRBJ2-5; D uncertain. The V end was cut by 4 bases, the J end by 5 bases, with 14 bases between. Looked up from germline, CDR1 is LNHDA and CDR2 is SQIVND (reference sequence). The length of the CDR3 is 14 residues. CDR3 loop: CASSTWAGRETQYF. In DNA, the CDR3 is TGTGCCAGTAGTACCTGGGCAGGCCGGGAGACCCAGTACTTC. The full variable domain, with the rest looked up from reference TRBV19 and TRBJ2-5, is DGGITQSPKYLFRKEGQNVTLSCEQNLNHDAMYWYRQDPGQGLRLIYYSQIVNDFQKGDIAEGYSVSREKKESFPLTVTSAQKNPTAFYLCASSTWAGRETQYFGPGTRLLVL.

The V call is TRBV7-8, the J call TRBJ2-3; TRBD2 matches at 9 bases. With 5 bases clipped from V and 1 base from J, the junction kept 7 bases outside the gene matches. This CDR3 is built from 16 residues. Germline CDR1 reads SGHVS; CDR2 reads FQNEAQ. The CDR3 DNA reads TGTGCCAGCAGCCCCAGTCGGACTAGCGGCACAGATACGCAGTATTTT. It yields the protein CASSPSRTSGTDTQYF.

This clone appeared a single time. V and J are TRBV5-1 and TRBJ2-7; D might be TRBD2 (5 bases). CDR1 is SGHRS and CDR2 is YFSETQ in the germline V gene. V was pared by 0 bases and J by 5 bases, with 15 bases between. The CDR3 has 15 residues. CDR3 sequence: CASSLAISRGNEQYF. CDR3 DNA: TGCGCCAGCAGCTTGGCAATATCACGAGGGAACGAGCAGTACTTC.

The V call is TRBV25-1, the J call TRBJ1-1; no clear D. Germline CDR1 MGHDK, CDR2 SYGVNS. The CDR3 sequence is 14 residues long. The V end was cut by 3 bases, the J end by 1 base, with 9 bases between. The CDR3 loop reads CASSDPVSNTEAFF. The CDR3 bases are TGTGCCAGCAGTGACCCCGTTTCGAACACTGAAGCTTTCTTT.

The genes are TRBV9 and TRBJ1-2, with D perhaps TRBD1 (6 bases). CDR3 length: 15 residues. CDR1 and CDR2 from the germline V gene are SGDLS and YYNGEE. Trimming stripped 3 bases from V and 1 base from J, with 13 bases between. The DNA for the CDR3 is TGTGCCAGCAGCGCCCAACCGGGACATAACTATGGCTACACCTTC. Translated: CASSAQPGHNYGYTF.